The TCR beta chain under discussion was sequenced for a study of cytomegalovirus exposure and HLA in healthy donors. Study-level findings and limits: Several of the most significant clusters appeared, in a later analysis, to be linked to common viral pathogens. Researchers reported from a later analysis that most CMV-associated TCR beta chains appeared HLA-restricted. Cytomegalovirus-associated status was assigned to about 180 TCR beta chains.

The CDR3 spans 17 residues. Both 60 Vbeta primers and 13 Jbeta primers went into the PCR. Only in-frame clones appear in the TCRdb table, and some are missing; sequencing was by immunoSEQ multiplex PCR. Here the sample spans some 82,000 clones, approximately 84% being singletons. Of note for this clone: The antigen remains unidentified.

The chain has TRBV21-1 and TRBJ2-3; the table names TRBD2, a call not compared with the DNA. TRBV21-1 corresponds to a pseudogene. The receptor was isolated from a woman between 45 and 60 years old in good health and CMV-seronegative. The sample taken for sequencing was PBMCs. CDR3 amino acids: CASSKWCLAGGRDTQYF. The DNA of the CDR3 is TGTGCCAGCAGCAAATGGTGTCTAGCGGGAGGTAGGGATACGCAGTATTTT.